This T cell receptor (beta chain) was recorded in a study of cytomegalovirus exposure and HLA in healthy donors. Study as a whole: The roughly 120 validation repertoires and the roughly 680 first-cohort repertoires shared a platform, a later analysis reported.

Germline V lookup: CDR1 DFQATT, CDR2 SNEGSKA (reference sequence). Trimming pared 6 bases from V and 1 base from J, leaving 5 bases between. The CDR3 has 11 amino acids. Whole-study results and caveats: Rarity characterized most TCR sequences, yet some public TCRs appeared in many donors. Both high specificity and high sensitivity reportedly marked the classifier's diagnosis of cytomegalovirus status.

Clones were sequenced by immunoSEQ multiplex PCR, and TCRdb holds only the in-frame ones, with some missing. The table lists about 160,000 clones, roughly nine tenths of them singletons, with 5% to 7% in the top ten. This clone was seen a handful of times. Antigen specificity is unknown. This rearrangement joins TRBV20-1 to TRBJ2-3; no firm D call. Sequencing was carried out using PBMCs. The sequence came from a woman aged 25 to 39 in good health and CMV-seronegative. The CDR3 loop is CSAARTDTQYF. The CDR3 DNA reads TGCAGTGCCGCCCGCACAGATACGCAGTATTTT.